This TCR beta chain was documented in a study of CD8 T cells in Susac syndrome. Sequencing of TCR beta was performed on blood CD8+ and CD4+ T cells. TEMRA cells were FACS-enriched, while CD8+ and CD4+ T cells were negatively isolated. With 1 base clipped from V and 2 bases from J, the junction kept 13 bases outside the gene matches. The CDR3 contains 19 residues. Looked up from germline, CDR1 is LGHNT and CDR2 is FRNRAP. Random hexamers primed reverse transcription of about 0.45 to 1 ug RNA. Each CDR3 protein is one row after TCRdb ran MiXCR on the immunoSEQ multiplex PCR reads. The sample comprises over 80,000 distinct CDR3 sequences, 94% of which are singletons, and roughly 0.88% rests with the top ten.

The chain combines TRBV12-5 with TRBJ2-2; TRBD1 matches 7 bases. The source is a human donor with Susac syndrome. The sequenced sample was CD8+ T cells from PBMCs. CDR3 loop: CASGLAPEGAPTNTGELFF. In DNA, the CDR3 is TGTGCTAGTGGTTTGGCCCCAGAGGGGGCTCCTACCAACACCGGGGAGCTGTTTTTT. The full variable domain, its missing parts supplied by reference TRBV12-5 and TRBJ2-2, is DARVTQTPRHKVTEMGQEVTMRCQPILGHNTVFWYRQTMMQGLELLAYFRNRAPLDDSGMPKDRFSAEMPDATLATLKIQPSEPRDSAVYFCASGLAPEGAPTNTGELFFGEGSRLTVL.